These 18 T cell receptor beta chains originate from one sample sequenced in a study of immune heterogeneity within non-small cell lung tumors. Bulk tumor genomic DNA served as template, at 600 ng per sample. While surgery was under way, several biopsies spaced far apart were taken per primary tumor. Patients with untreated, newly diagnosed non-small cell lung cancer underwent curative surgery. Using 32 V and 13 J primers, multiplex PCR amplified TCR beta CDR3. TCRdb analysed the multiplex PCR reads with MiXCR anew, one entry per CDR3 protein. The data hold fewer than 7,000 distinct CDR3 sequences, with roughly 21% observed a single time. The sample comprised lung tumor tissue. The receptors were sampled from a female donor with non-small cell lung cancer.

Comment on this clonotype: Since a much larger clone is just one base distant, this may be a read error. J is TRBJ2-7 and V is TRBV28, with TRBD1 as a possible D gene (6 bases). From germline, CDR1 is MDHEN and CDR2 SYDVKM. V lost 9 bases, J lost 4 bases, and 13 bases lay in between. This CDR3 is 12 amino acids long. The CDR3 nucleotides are TGTGCCAGGATCTCAACAGGGTACGAGCAGTACTTC. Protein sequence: CARISTGYEQYF.

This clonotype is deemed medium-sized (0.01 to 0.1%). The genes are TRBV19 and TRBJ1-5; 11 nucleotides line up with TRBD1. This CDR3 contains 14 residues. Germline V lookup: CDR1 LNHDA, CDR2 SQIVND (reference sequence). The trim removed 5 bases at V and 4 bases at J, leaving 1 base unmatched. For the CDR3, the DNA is TGTGCCAGTAGTTGGGACAGGGGGAATCAGCCCCAGCATTTT. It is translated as CASSWDRGNQPQHF.

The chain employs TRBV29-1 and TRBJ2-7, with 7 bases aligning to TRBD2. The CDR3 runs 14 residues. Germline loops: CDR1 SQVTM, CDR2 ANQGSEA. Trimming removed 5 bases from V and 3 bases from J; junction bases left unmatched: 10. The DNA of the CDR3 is TGCAGCGTTCTACTAGCGTGGGATATCTACGAGCAGTACTTC. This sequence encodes CSVLLAWDIYEQYF.

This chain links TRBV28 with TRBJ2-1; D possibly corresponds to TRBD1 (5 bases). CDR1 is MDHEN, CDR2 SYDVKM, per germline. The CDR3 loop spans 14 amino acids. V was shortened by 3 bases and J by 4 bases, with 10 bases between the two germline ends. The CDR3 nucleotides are TGTGCCAGCAGTTTTTTATACAGGTACAATGAGCAGTTCTTC. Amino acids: CASSFLYRYNEQFF.

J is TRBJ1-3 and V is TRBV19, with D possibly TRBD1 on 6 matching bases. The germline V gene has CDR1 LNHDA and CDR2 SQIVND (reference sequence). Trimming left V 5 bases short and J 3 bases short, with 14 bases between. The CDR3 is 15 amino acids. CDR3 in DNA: TGTGCCAGTAGTCCGGGACAACTATATGGAAACACCATATATTTT. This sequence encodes CASSPGQLYGNTIYF.

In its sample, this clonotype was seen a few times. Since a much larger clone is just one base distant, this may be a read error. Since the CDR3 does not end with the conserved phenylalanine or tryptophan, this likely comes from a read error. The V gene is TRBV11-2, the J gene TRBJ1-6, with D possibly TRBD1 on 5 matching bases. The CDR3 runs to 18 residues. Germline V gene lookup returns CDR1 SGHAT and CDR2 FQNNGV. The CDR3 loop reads CASSLDGSQGLYNSPLHS. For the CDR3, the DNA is TGTGCCAGCAGCTTAGATGGTAGCCAGGGTCTCTATAATTCGCCCCTCCACTCT.

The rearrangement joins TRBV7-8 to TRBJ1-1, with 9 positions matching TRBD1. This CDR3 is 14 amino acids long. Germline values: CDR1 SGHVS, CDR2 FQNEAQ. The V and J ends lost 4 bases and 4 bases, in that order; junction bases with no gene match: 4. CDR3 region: CASSSKTGGTEAFF. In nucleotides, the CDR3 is TGTGCCAGCAGCTCCAAGACAGGGGGCACTGAAGCTTTCTTT.

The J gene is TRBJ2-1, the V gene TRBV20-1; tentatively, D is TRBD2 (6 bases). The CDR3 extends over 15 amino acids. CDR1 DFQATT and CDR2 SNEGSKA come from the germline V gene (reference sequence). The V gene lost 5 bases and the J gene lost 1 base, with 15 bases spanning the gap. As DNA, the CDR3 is TGCAGTGCTTCCAGCCAACTAGCTTCCTACAATGAGCAGTTCTTC. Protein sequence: CSASSQLASYNEQFF.

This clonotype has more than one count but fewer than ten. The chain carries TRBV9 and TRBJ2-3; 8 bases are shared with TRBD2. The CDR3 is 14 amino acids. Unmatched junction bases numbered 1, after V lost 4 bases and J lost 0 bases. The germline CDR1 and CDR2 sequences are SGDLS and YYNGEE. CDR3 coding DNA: TGTGCCAGCAGCCCTAGCGGGAGCACAGATACGCAGTATTTT. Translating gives CASSPSGSTDTQYF.

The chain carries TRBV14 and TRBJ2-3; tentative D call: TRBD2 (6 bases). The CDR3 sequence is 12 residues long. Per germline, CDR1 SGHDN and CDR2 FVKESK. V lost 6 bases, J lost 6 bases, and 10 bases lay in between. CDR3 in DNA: TGTGCCAGCAGAAGGAGCGGGGATACGCAGTATTTT. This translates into CASRRSGDTQYF.

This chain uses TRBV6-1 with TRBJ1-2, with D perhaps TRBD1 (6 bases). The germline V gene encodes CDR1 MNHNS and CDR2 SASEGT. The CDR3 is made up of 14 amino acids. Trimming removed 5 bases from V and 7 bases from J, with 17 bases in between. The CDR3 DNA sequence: TGTGCCAGCAGTTCATATGACAGGAGCGGTGGCTACACCTTC. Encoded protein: CASSSYDRSGGYTF.

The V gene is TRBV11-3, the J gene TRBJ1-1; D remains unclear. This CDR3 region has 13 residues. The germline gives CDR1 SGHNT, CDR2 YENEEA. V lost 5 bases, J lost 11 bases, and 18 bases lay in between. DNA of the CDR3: TGTGCCAGCAGCCCCTCTCCTGATTTGGGGGCTTTCTTT. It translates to CASSPSPDLGAFF. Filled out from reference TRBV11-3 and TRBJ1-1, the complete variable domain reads EAGVVQSPRYKIIEKKQPVAFWCNPISGHNTLYWYLQNLGQGPELLIRYENEEAVDDSQLPKDRFSAERLKGVDSTLKIQPAELGDSAVYLCASSPSPDLGAFFGQGTRLTVV.

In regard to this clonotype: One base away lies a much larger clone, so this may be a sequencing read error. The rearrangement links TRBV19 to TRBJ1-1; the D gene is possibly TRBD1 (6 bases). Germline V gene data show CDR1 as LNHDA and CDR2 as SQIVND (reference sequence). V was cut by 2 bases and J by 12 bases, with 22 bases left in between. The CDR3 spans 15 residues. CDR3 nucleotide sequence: TGTGCCAGTAGTATAAGCGCGGGGGCAGCACTCAACCCTTTCTTT. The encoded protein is CASSISAGAALNPFF.

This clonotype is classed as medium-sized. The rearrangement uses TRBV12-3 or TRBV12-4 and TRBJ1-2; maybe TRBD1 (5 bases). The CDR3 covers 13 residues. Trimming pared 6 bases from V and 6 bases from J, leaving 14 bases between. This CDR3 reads CASSWGGAHGYTF. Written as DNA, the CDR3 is TGTGCCAGCAGCTGGGGGGGAGCCCATGGCTACACCTTC.

Here the CDR3 DNA reads TGCGCCAGCAGCCCCGCAGGGTATAGCAATCAGCCCCAGCATTTT. This encodes CASSPAGYSNQPQHF. The V and J genes are TRBV5-1 and TRBJ1-5, with D tentatively TRBD1 (5 bases). V shed 4 bases and J shed 0 bases, with 11 bases lying between them. In germline, CDR1 is SGHRS, CDR2 YFSETQ. This CDR3 region has 15 residues.

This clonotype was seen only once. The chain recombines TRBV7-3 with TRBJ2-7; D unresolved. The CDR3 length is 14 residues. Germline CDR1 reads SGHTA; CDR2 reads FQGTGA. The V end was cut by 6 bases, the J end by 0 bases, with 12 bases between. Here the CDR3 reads CASSFLSSSYEQYF. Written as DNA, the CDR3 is TGTGCCAGCAGTTTCCTGTCGAGCTCCTACGAGCAGTACTTC.

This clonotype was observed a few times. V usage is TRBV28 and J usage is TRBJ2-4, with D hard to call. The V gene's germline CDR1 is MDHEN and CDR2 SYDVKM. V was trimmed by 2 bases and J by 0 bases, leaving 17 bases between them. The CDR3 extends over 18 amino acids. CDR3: CASSLTGSGSLAKNIQYF. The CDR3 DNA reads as TGTGCCAGCAGTTTAACCGGGTCAGGTTCGCTAGCCAAAAACATTCAGTACTTC.

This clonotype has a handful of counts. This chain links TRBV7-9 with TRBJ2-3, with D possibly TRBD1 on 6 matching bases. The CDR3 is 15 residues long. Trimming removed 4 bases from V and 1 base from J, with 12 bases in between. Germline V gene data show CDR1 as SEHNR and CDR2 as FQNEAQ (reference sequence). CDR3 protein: CASSSDSRRTDTQYF. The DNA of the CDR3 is TGTGCCAGCAGCTCGGACAGCCGCCGCACAGATACGCAGTATTTT.